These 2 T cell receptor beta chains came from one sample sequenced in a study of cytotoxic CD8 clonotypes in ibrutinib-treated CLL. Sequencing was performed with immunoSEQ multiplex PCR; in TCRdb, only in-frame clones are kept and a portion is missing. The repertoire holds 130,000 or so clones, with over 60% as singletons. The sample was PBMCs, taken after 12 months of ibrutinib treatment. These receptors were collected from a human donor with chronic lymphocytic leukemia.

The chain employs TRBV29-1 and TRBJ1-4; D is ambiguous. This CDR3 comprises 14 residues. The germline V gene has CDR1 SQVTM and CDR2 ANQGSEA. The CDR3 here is CSGKSGTTNEKLFF. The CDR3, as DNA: TGCAGTGGAAAAAGCGGGACAACTAATGAAAAACTGTTTTTT. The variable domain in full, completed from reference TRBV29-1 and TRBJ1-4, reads SAVISQKPSRDICQRGTSLTIQCQVDSQVTMMFWYRQQPGQSLTLIATANQGSEATYESGFVIDKFPISRPNLTFSTLTVSNMSPEDSSIYLCSGKSGTTNEKLFFGSGTQLSVL.

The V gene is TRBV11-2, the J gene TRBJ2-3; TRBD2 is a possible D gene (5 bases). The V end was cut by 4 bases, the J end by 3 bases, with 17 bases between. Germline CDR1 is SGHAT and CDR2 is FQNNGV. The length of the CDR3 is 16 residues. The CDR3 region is CASSSGILDLTDTQYF. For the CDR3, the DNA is TGTGCCAGCAGCTCCGGTATATTGGACTTGACAGATACGCAGTATTTT.